These T cell receptor beta chains were read from a single sample in a study of blood T cell repertoires in COVID-19. Profiling relied on immunoSEQ multiplex PCR, and the TCRdb table lists in-frame clones only, not all of them. The sample contains under 400,000 clones, approximately 89% of which appear only once. The sample consisted of PBMCs or T cells enriched from blood (not recorded which). These receptors were obtained from a man in his forties or fifties in a cohort exposed to, infected with or recovered from COVID-19 (not recorded which). CDR3s include the opening cysteine and the closing phenylalanine or tryptophan. The D gene is left open where the match is weak. Only part of the rows carry a size: once, few, many, or a class if the clone is expanded.

D	length	V	J	size	CDR3	DNA
-	11	TRBV5-1	TRBJ1-2	-	CASSQQGGTTF	TGCGCCAGCAGCCAACAGGGTGGGACCACCTTC
-	15	TRBV6-5	TRBJ2-7	-	CASSYGAMSSYEQYF	TGTGCCAGCAGTTATGGGGCGATGAGCTCCTACGAGCAGTACTTC
-	14	TRBV7-8	TRBJ1-5	-	CASKGRGSNQPQHF	TGTGCCAGCAAGGGGAGGGGGAGCAATCAGCCCCAGCATTTT
-	13	TRBV4-2	TRBJ1-5	-	CASSSEGNQPQHF	TGTGCCAGCAGTAGCGAAGGCAATCAGCCCCAGCATTTT
-	15	TRBV7-9	TRBJ1-4	-	CASSLVGQTNEKLFF	TGTGCCAGCAGCTTAGTCGGACAGACTAATGAAAAACTGTTTTTT
-	13	TRBV6-5	TRBJ1-2	-	CASSGTWNYGYTF	TGTGCCAGCAGCGGGACATGGAACTATGGCTACACCTTC
TRBD2	16	TRBV19	TRBJ2-3	-	CASSIVPGGATDTQYF	TGTGCCAGTAGTATAGTTCCGGGAGGGGCGACAGATACGCAGTATTTT
-	13	TRBV7-9	TRBJ1-1	-	CASSLRQDTEAFF	TGTGCCAGCAGCTTAAGGCAGGACACTGAAGCTTTCTTT
TRBD2	15	TRBV3-1/TRBV3-2	TRBJ2-1	-	CASSQEGTSGRGQFF	TGTGCCAGCAGCCAGGAAGGGACTAGCGGGAGGGGGCAGTTCTTC
TRBD2	15	TRBV28	TRBJ2-7	-	CATLSTSGRLHEQYF	TGTGCCACCCTCTCGACTAGCGGGAGGTTACACGAGCAGTACTTC
-	14	TRBV18	TRBJ2-7	once	CASSPETGIREQYF	TGTGCCAGCTCACCCGAGACAGGCATACGGGAGCAGTACTTC
-	15	TRBV19	TRBJ1-5	-	CASSTRDTRNQPQHF	TGTGCCAGTAGCACCCGGGACACCAGGAATCAGCCCCAGCATTTT
-	11	TRBV30	TRBJ2-3	-	CAWSVLDTQYF	TGTGCCTGGAGTGTTCTAGATACGCAGTATTTT
-	15	TRBV7-9	TRBJ2-1	-	CASTLTRGPGQRQFF	TGTGCCAGCACTCTCACCCGGGGTCCGGGACAAAGGCAGTTCTTC
-	14	TRBV27	TRBJ1-6	-	CASSLRQGLVPLHF	TGTGCCAGCAGTTTACGGCAGGGCCTCGTCCCCCTCCACTTT
TRBD2	14	TRBV19	TRBJ2-1	-	CASSMAGAYNEQFF	TGTGCCAGTAGTATGGCGGGAGCGTACAATGAGCAGTTCTTC
-	15	TRBV30	TRBJ1-6	-	CAWSQDPGRNSPLHF	TGTGCCTGGAGTCAAGACCCAGGCAGGAATTCACCCCTCCACTTT
-	14	TRBV5-1	TRBJ1-1	-	CASRSTRGGTEAFF	TGCGCCAGCAGGTCCACAAGGGGGGGCACTGAAGCTTTCTTT
TRBD1	13	TRBV29-1	TRBJ2-7	-	CSVAGQGAYEQYF	TGCAGCGTTGCGGGACAGGGGGCCTACGAGCAGTACTTC
-	14	TRBV7-2	TRBJ2-7	-	CASSRGGYAYEQYF	TGTGCCAGCAGCCGTGGAGGCTACGCCTACGAGCAGTACTTC
TRBD2	13	TRBV7-6	TRBJ2-1	-	CASSFGGLSVPFF	TGTGCCAGCAGCTTCGGGGGACTAAGTGTCCCGTTCTTC
-	16	TRBV5-8	TRBJ1-1	-	CASSLDYQGMNTEAFF	TGTGCCAGCAGCTTGGACTATCAGGGAATGAACACTGAAGCTTTCTTT
-	14	TRBV7-2	TRBJ1-2	-	CASSMGISNYGYTF	TGTGCCAGCAGCATGGGCATCTCTAACTATGGCTACACCTTC
TRBD1	16	TRBV9	TRBJ2-3	-	CASSSWTGPHTDTQYF	TGTGCCAGCAGCTCCTGGACAGGACCCCACACAGATACGCAGTATTTT
-	16	TRBV4-1	TRBJ2-3	-	CASSQGLSSAGDTQYF	TGCGCCAGCAGCCAAGGTTTAAGTTCCGCAGGAGATACGCAGTATTTT
TRBD2	22	TRBV23-1	TRBJ2-1	-	CASSQSIIGLAGGPSSYNEQFF	TGCGCCAGCAGTCAATCGATTATAGGACTAGCGGGAGGCCCGAGCTCCTACAATGAGCAGTTCTTC
TRBD2	15	TRBV5-4	TRBJ2-1	-	CASSLVGGRGSEQFF	TGTGCCAGCAGCTTGGTAGGCGGGAGAGGTAGTGAGCAGTTCTTC
-	15	TRBV5-4	TRBJ2-5	-	CASSPTGLGQETQYF	TGTGCCAGCAGCCCAACAGGGTTGGGACAAGAGACCCAGTACTTC
-	15	TRBV5-5	TRBJ1-1	few	CASSRANRLNTEAFF	TGTGCCAGCAGCCGAGCGAACCGTTTGAACACTGAAGCTTTCTTT
-	14	TRBV7-9	TRBJ1-1	once	CASSSQKMNTEAFF	TGTGCCAGCAGTTCCCAAAAAATGAACACTGAAGCTTTCTTT
-	17	TRBV5-1	TRBJ2-1	-	CASRPWEAPSSYNEQFF	TGCGCCAGCAGACCCTGGGAGGCCCCGAGCTCCTACAATGAGCAGTTCTTC
-	15	TRBV9	TRBJ2-3	-	CASSVVSNEPDTQYF	TGTGCCAGCAGCGTAGTTAGTAATGAGCCAGATACGCAGTATTTT